The clone carrying this TCR beta chain was counted only a few times. The data originate from a study of T-cell reconstitution after alpha-beta-depleted transplantation in children. Unique molecular identifiers were incorporated when the TCRbeta library was constructed. A single record per CDR3 protein comes from TCRdb applying MiXCR to the PCR reads. The sample shows about 610,000 distinct CDR3 sequences, 8% to 11% of them seen only once. Per germline, CDR1 ENHRY and CDR2 SYGVKD. The CDR3 is 15 residues long. V dropped 3 bases and J dropped 5; count of bases not matched to a gene: 3. The rearrangement links TRBV10-3 to TRBJ2-2; 10 bases fit TRBD2. Sequencing was performed on PBMCs from the stem cell graft donor, taken from the stem cell graft. The receptor was isolated from a human donor who donated a stem cell graft to a child with acute myeloid leukemia. The chain's CDR3 is CAISDVLAGTGELFF. The CDR3, as DNA: TGTGCCATCAGTGATGTACTAGCGGGGACCGGGGAGCTGTTTTTT.